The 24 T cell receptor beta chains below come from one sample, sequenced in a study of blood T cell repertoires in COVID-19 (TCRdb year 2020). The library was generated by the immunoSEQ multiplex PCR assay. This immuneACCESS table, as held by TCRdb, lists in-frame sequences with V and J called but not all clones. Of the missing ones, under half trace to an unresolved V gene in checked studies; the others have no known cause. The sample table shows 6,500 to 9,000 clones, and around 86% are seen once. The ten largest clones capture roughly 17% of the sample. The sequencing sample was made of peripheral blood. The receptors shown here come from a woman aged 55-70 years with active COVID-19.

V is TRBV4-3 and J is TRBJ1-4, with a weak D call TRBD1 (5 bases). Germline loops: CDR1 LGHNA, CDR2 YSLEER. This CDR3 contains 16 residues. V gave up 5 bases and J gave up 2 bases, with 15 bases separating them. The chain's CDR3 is CASSTRQLLTNEKLFF. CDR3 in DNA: TGCGCCAGCAGCACAAGACAGCTCCTTACTAATGAAAAACTGTTTTTT.

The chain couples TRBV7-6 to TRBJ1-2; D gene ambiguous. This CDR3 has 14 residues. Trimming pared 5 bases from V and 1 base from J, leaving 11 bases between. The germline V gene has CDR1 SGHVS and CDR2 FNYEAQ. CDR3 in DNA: TGTGCCAGCAGCCCCCAAGAGGGTAACTATGGCTACACCTTC. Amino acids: CASSPQEGNYGYTF.

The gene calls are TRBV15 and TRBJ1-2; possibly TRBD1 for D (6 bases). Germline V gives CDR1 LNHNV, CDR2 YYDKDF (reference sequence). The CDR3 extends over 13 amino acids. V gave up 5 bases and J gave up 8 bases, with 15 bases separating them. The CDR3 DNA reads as TGTGCCACCAGCCGACAGACAGGCGAGGGCTACACCTTC. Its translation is CATSRQTGEGYTF.

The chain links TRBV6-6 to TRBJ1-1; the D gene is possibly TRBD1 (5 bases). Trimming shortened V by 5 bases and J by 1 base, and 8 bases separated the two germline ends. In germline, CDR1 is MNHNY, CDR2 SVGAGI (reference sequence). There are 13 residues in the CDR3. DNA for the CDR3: TGTGCCAGCAGTCGACAGAAGAACACTGAAGCTTTCTTT. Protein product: CASSRQKNTEAFF.

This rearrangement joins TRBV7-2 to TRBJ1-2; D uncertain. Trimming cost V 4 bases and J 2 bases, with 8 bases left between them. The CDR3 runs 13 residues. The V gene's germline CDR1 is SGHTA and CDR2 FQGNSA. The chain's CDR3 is CASSSNLNYGYTF. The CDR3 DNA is TGTGCCAGCAGCTCCAACTTGAACTATGGCTACACCTTC.

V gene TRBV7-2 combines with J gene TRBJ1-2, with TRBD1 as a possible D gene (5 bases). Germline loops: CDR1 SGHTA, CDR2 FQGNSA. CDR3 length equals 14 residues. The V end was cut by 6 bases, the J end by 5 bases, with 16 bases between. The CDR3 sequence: CASSTTGGGYGYTF. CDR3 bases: TGTGCCAGCAGTACTACAGGCGGGGGTTATGGCTACACCTTC.

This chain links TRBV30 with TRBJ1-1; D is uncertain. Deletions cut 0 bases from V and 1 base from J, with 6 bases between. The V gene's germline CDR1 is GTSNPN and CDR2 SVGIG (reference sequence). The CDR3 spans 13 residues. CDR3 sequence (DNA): TGTGCCTGGAGTGTATGGGCGAACACTGAAGCTTTCTTT. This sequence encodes CAWSVWANTEAFF.

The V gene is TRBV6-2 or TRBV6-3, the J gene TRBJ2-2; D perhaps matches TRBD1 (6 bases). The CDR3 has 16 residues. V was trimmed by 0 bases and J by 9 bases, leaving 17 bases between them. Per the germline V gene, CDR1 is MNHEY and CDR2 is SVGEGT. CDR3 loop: CASSYSMIQGLRELFF. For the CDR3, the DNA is TGTGCCAGCAGTTACTCAATGATTCAGGGGCTCAGGGAGCTGTTTTTT.

DNA for the CDR3: TGTGCCAGCAGCTCGGACAGCCGATGGGCGCCCCAGCATTTT. It translates to CASSSDSRWAPQHF. The chain joins TRBV5-8 to TRBJ1-5; D is possibly TRBD1 (6 bases). This CDR3 spans 14 amino acids. V lost 3 bases and J 9 bases, leaving 16 bases between the germline ends. Germline lookup yields CDR1 SGHTS and CDR2 YDEGEE.

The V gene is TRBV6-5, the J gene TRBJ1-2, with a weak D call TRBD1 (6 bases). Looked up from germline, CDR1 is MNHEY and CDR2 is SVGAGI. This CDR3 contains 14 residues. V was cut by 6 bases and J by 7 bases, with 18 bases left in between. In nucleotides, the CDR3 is TGTGCCAGCAGATACACCACAGGGAGTGGTGGCTACACCTTC. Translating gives CASRYTTGSGGYTF.

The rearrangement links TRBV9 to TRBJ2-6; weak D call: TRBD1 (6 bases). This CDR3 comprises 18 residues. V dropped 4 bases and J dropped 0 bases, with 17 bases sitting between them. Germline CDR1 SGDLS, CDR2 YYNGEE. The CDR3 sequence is CASSPPPGAASGANVLTF. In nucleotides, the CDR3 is TGTGCCAGCAGCCCCCCCCCAGGGGCCGCCTCTGGGGCCAACGTCCTGACTTTC.

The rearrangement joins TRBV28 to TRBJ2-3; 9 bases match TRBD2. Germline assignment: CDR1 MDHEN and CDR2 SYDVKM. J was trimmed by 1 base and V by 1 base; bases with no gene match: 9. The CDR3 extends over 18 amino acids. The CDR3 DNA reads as TGTGCCAGCAGTTTATTCGGGGGAGCTAGCGGGGGCACAGATACGCAGTATTTT. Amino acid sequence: CASSLFGGASGGTDTQYF.

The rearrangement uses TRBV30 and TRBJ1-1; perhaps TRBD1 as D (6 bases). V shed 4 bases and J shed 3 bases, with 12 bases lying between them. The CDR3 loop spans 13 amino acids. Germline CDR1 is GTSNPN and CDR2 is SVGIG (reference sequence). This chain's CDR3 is CAWNARGYTEAFF. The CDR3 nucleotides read TGTGCCTGGAACGCCAGGGGTTACACTGAAGCTTTCTTT.

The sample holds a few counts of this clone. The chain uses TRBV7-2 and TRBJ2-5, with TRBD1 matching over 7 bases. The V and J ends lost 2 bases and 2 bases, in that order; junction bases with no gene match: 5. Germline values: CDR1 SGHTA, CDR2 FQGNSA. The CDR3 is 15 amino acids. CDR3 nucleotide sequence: TGTGCCAGCAGCTTAAACCCGACAGGGCAAGAGACCCAGTACTTC. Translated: CASSLNPTGQETQYF.

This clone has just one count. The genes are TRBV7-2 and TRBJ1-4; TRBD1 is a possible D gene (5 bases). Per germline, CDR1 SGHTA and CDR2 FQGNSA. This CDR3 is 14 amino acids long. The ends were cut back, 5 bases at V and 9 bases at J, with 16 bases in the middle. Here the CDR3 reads CASSPDAAGKKLFF. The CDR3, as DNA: TGTGCCAGCAGCCCCGACGCGGCAGGGAAAAAACTGTTTTTT.

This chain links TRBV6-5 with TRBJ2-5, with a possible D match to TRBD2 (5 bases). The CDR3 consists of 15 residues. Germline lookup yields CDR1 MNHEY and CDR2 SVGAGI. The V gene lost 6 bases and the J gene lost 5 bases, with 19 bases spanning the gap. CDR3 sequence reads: CASSVGNSGGETQYF. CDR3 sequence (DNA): TGTGCCAGCAGCGTTGGAAACAGCGGCGGGGAGACCCAGTACTTC.

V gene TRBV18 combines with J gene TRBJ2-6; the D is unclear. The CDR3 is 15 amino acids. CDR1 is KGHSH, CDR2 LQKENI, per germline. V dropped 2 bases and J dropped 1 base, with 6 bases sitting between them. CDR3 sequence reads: CASSPTGSGANVLTF. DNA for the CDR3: TGTGCCAGCTCACCAACCGGGTCTGGGGCCAACGTCCTGACTTTC.

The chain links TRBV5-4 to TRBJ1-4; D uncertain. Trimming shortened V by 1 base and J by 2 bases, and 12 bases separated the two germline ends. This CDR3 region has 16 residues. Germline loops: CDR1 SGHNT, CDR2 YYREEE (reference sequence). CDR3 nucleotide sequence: TGTGCCAGCAGCTTGTACTTGATCGTGACTAATGAAAAACTGTTTTTT. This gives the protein CASSLYLIVTNEKLFF.

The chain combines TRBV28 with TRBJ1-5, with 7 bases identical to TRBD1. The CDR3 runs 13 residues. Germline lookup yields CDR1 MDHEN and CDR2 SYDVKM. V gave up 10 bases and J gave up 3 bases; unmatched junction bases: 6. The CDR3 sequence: CATQGQANQPQHF. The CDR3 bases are TGTGCCACTCAAGGACAGGCCAATCAGCCCCAGCATTTT.

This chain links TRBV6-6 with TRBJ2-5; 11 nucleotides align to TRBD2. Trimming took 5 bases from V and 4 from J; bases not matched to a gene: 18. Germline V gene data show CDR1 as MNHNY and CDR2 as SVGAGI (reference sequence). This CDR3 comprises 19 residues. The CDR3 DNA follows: TGTGCCAGCAGTCGGACTCGTCTAGCGGGGGGCAGATTGGGAGAGACCCAGTACTTC. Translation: CASSRTRLAGGRLGETQYF.

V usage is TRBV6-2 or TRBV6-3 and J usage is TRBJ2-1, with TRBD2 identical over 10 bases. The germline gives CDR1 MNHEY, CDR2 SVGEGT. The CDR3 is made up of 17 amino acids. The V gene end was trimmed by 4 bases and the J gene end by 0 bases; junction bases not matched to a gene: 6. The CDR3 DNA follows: TGTGCCAGCAGTTCCAGCGGGGGGGCGAGCTCCTACAATGAGCAGTTCTTC. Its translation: CASSSSGGASSYNEQFF.

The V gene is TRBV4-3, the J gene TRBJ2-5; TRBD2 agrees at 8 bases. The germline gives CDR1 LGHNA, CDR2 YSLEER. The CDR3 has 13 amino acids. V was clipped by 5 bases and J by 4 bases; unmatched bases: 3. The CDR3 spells CASSVGGAETQYF. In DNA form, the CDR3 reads TGCGCCAGCAGCGTCGGGGGGGCAGAGACCCAGTACTTC.

The CDR3 region has the DNA TGTGCCAGCAGTGAAGTAACGGGCTATGGCTACACCTTC. Protein sequence: CASSEVTGYGYTF. The chain joins TRBV6-1 to TRBJ1-2; no firm D call. The CDR3 has 13 amino acids. Per germline, CDR1 MNHNS and CDR2 SASEGT. V shed 1 base and J shed 4 bases, with 7 bases lying between them.

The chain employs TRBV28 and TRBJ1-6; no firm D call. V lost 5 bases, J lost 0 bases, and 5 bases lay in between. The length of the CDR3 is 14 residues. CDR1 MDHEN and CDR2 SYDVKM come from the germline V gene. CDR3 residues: CASSTSSYNSPLHF. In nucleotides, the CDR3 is TGTGCCAGCAGTACTAGCTCCTATAATTCACCCCTCCACTTT.